Listed below are T cell receptor beta chains from one sample, sequenced in a study of blood T cell repertoires in COVID-19. The table came from immunoSEQ multiplex PCR; TCRdb's copy has only in-frame clones and leaves some out. Of over 85,000 clones listed, roughly 92% are singletons. The source material was peripheral blood. These TCRs come from a woman aged 45 to 65 with COVID-19, enrolled during active disease. CDR3s include the opening cysteine and the closing phenylalanine or tryptophan. Each record gives: CDR3 protein, clone size, V gene. Size is stated for part of the rows, as once, few or many counts, or as a class when the clone is expanded.

cdr3_aa: CASSFGYQETQYF; clone_size: NA; v_call: TRBV7-3
cdr3_aa: CASGSTGGTEETQYF; clone_size: NA; v_call: TRBV12-5
cdr3_aa: CATSEGGTFQETQYF; clone_size: NA; v_call: TRBV24-1
cdr3_aa: CASSPTQTGTGANVLTF; clone_size: once; v_call: TRBV19
cdr3_aa: CASSLEGTGQETQYF; clone_size: NA; v_call: TRBV7-2
cdr3_aa: CASSLRPQGNWYNEQFF; clone_size: NA; v_call: TRBV27
cdr3_aa: CASGLGTGGIGSNQPQHF; clone_size: NA; v_call: TRBV12-5
cdr3_aa: CASSWGGGGYTF; clone_size: NA; v_call: TRBV6-5
cdr3_aa: CASSLPVGRAARVGGYTF; clone_size: NA; v_call: TRBV5-1
cdr3_aa: CSVTGDSGNTIYF; clone_size: NA; v_call: TRBV29-1
cdr3_aa: CATSDSGQGIAGANVLTF; clone_size: NA; v_call: TRBV24-1
cdr3_aa: CASSQEILGQGGYGYTF; clone_size: NA; v_call: TRBV4-1
cdr3_aa: CASSSLWPQHF; clone_size: NA; v_call: TRBV6-6
cdr3_aa: CASRQQVSNQPQHF; clone_size: NA; v_call: TRBV19
cdr3_aa: CASSPRQGTRETQYF; clone_size: NA; v_call: TRBV18
cdr3_aa: CASSTFLQGLQHF; clone_size: NA; v_call: TRBV19
cdr3_aa: CASSPHSRLAGASGELFF; clone_size: NA; v_call: TRBV11-3
cdr3_aa: CASTHMPGQAVYGYTF; clone_size: NA; v_call: TRBV28
cdr3_aa: CASMGQGAGYTF; clone_size: NA; v_call: TRBV2
cdr3_aa: CASSLRQGGTEAFF; clone_size: NA; v_call: TRBV27
cdr3_aa: CASSPWEGATDTQYF; clone_size: NA; v_call: TRBV7-2
cdr3_aa: CASSLVAGTDTQYF; clone_size: NA; v_call: TRBV5-1
cdr3_aa: CASRPSGTGTYEQYF; clone_size: NA; v_call: TRBV7-9
cdr3_aa: CASSSDRLPTEAFF; clone_size: NA; v_call: TRBV6-5
cdr3_aa: CASSLGQNTEAFF; clone_size: NA; v_call: TRBV27
cdr3_aa: CASSQRGGCSRSNQPQHF; clone_size: NA; v_call: TRBV3-1/TRBV3-2
cdr3_aa: CASSSRDRGILSNQPQHF; clone_size: NA; v_call: TRBV5-4
cdr3_aa: CASSLDRGLRETQYF; clone_size: NA; v_call: TRBV5-1
cdr3_aa: CASSLGASPLHF; clone_size: NA; v_call: TRBV7-9
cdr3_aa: CATSRDREGNQPQHF; clone_size: NA; v_call: TRBV15
cdr3_aa: CASSATTSLRETQYF; clone_size: NA; v_call: TRBV3-1/TRBV3-2
cdr3_aa: CASSLASGARSYEQYF; clone_size: NA; v_call: TRBV5-1
cdr3_aa: CASSYKRDSPLHF; clone_size: once; v_call: TRBV6-5
cdr3_aa: CASSRTGMNTEAFF; clone_size: few; v_call: TRBV5-5
cdr3_aa: CASSVQGAAYEQYF; clone_size: NA; v_call: TRBV2
cdr3_aa: CASSIGELGGETQYF; clone_size: NA; v_call: TRBV19
cdr3_aa: CASSSPNTEAFF; clone_size: NA; v_call: TRBV7-8
cdr3_aa: CASSVGGQRGFSYEQYF; clone_size: NA; v_call: TRBV9
cdr3_aa: CASSSTTGTGIGGYTF; clone_size: NA; v_call: TRBV6-5
cdr3_aa: CASSPYLTGLNTEAFF; clone_size: NA; v_call: TRBV3-1/TRBV3-2
cdr3_aa: CASSQDGEGYTF; clone_size: NA; v_call: TRBV3-1/TRBV3-2
cdr3_aa: CAWSRNDIQYF; clone_size: once; v_call: TRBV30
cdr3_aa: CSVGGIGGYTF; clone_size: NA; v_call: TRBV20-1
cdr3_aa: CASSQGQGPVGGGELFF; clone_size: NA; v_call: TRBV4-1
cdr3_aa: CASSPSGGRGGYTF; clone_size: NA; v_call: TRBV7-8
cdr3_aa: CASKSQGTNSPLHF; clone_size: few; v_call: TRBV19
cdr3_aa: CASSSLTGTNSPLHF; clone_size: NA; v_call: TRBV11-2
cdr3_aa: CASRGLDYLYEQYF; clone_size: NA; v_call: TRBV5-8
cdr3_aa: CASTPRGGTGYEKLFF; clone_size: NA; v_call: TRBV25-1
cdr3_aa: CATSSLTLNTEAFF; clone_size: NA; v_call: TRBV15
cdr3_aa: CASSLLVQPNEKLFF; clone_size: NA; v_call: TRBV7-8
cdr3_aa: CASSLSRGSPEQYF; clone_size: few; v_call: TRBV5-1
cdr3_aa: CASSLADIAGYTF; clone_size: once; v_call: TRBV14
cdr3_aa: CAFKPAGAFLGYTF; clone_size: NA; v_call: TRBV30
cdr3_aa: CASSIGLSEAFF; clone_size: NA; v_call: TRBV19
cdr3_aa: CASGQRGYTDTQYF; clone_size: NA; v_call: TRBV21-1
cdr3_aa: CATRPGQGNTEAFF; clone_size: NA; v_call: TRBV24-1
cdr3_aa: CASIQAGGNNQPQHF; clone_size: NA; v_call: TRBV19